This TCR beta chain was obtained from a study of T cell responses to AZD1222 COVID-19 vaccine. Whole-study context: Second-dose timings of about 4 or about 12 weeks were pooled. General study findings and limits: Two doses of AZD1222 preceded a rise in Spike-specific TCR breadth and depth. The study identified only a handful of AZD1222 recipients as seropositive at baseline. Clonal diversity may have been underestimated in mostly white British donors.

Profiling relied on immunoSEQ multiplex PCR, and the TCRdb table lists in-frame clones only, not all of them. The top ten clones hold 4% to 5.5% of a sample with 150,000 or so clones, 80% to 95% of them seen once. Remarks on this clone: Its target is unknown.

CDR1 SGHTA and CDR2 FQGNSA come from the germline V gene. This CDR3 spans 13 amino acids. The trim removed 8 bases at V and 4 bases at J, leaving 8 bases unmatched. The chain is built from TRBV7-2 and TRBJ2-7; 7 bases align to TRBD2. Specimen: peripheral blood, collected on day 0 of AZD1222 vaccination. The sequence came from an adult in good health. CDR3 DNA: TGTGCCAGCTCCCAAGGACTAGAGTACGAGCAGTACTTC. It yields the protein CASSQGLEYEQYF.